Listed below are T cell receptor beta chains from one sample, sequenced in a study of CD8 T cells in Susac syndrome. One entry per CDR3 protein results from TCRdb running MiXCR on the immunoSEQ multiplex PCR reads. The data show almost 450,000 distinct CDR3 sequences, roughly 85% seen once. The specimen sequenced was CD8+ T cells from PBMCs. The receptors were sampled from a human donor with multiple sclerosis. Each CDR3 is given with its conserved first and last residue. The order of the fields is clone size, V gene, J gene, D gene, CDR3 protein, CDR3 DNA. A D gene is named only where the DNA matches it firmly. Only part of the rows carry a size: once, few, many, or a class if the clone is expanded.

clone size: -
V gene: TRBV15
J gene: TRBJ1-2
D gene: TRBD1
CDR3 protein: CATSAVLQGKYGYTF
CDR3 DNA: TGTGCCACCAGCGCAGTACTACAGGGGAAGTATGGCTACACCTTC

clone size: -
V gene: TRBV29-1
J gene: TRBJ1-2
D gene: TRBD1
CDR3 protein: CSVEFGFRGIYGYTF
CDR3 DNA: TGCAGCGTTGAGTTCGGCTTCAGGGGGATTTATGGCTACACCTTC

clone size: -
V gene: TRBV20-1
J gene: TRBJ1-5
D gene: -
CDR3 protein: CSASPKTPSSNQPQHF
CDR3 DNA: TGCAGTGCTAGTCCTAAGACACCCTCTAGCAATCAGCCCCAGCATTTT

clone size: -
V gene: TRBV4-1
J gene: TRBJ2-1
D gene: -
CDR3 protein: CASSSPGLAYNEQFF
CDR3 DNA: TGCGCCAGCAGCTCACCTGGGCTCGCCTACAATGAGCAGTTCTTC

clone size: few
V gene: TRBV18
J gene: TRBJ1-5
D gene: -
CDR3 protein: CASSPGQLSNQPQHF
CDR3 DNA: TGTGCCAGCTCACCCGGACAGCTTAGCAATCAGCCCCAGCATTTT

clone size: -
V gene: TRBV5-1
J gene: TRBJ2-7
D gene: -
CDR3 protein: CASSLETSYEQYF
CDR3 DNA: TGCGCCAGCAGCTTGGAGACCAGCTACGAGCAGTACTTC

clone size: -
V gene: TRBV4-1
J gene: TRBJ1-4
D gene: -
CDR3 protein: CASSQDKEKLFF
CDR3 DNA: TGCGCCAGCAGCCAAGATAAAGAAAAACTGTTTTTT

clone size: few
V gene: TRBV5-4
J gene: TRBJ2-1
D gene: -
CDR3 protein: CASSLGNSYNEQFF
CDR3 DNA: TGTGCCAGCAGCTTGGGCAACTCCTACAATGAGCAGTTCTTC

clone size: -
V gene: TRBV6-5
J gene: TRBJ2-2
D gene: TRBD2
CDR3 protein: CASSYAPGLAGVTGELFF
CDR3 DNA: TGTGCCAGCAGCTACGCCCCGGGACTAGCGGGAGTCACCGGGGAGCTGTTTTTT

clone size: -
V gene: TRBV5-5
J gene: TRBJ2-3
D gene: TRBD2
CDR3 protein: CASSLVVAGDTDTQYF
CDR3 DNA: TGTGCCAGCAGCTTGGTGGTAGCGGGAGACACAGATACGCAGTATTTT

clone size: -
V gene: TRBV12-3/TRBV12-4
J gene: TRBJ2-7
D gene: TRBD1
CDR3 protein: CASSSIRQGLRYEQYF
CDR3 DNA: TGTGCCAGCAGTTCAATTAGACAGGGGCTTCGCTACGAGCAGTACTTC

clone size: -
V gene: TRBV6-5
J gene: TRBJ2-5
D gene: -
CDR3 protein: CASSYSYGETQYF
CDR3 DNA: TGTGCCAGCAGTTACTCCTACGGTGAGACCCAGTACTTC

clone size: few
V gene: TRBV27
J gene: TRBJ1-5
D gene: -
CDR3 protein: CASSLRGASNQPQHF
CDR3 DNA: TGTGCCAGCAGTTTACGAGGGGCCAGCAATCAGCCCCAGCATTTT

clone size: -
V gene: TRBV5-1
J gene: TRBJ2-3
D gene: TRBD2
CDR3 protein: CASTWRRGAGPDTQYF
CDR3 DNA: TGCGCCAGCACATGGCGGCGGGGGGCCGGCCCAGATACGCAGTATTTT

clone size: -
V gene: TRBV7-9
J gene: TRBJ1-2
D gene: -
CDR3 protein: CASSLIDSSNYGYTF
CDR3 DNA: TGTGCCAGCAGCTTAATAGACAGTTCAAACTATGGCTACACCTTC

clone size: -
V gene: TRBV30
J gene: TRBJ1-5
D gene: -
CDR3 protein: CAWSVATPDQPQHF
CDR3 DNA: TGTGCCTGGAGTGTAGCGACCCCCGATCAGCCCCAGCATTTT

clone size: -
V gene: TRBV4-1
J gene: TRBJ2-7
D gene: -
CDR3 protein: CASGGLPDMGGNEQYF
CDR3 DNA: TGCGCCAGCGGAGGTCTGCCGGATATGGGGGGCAACGAGCAGTACTTC

clone size: once
V gene: TRBV5-1
J gene: TRBJ1-2
D gene: -
CDR3 protein: CASSLEAGSNYGYTF
CDR3 DNA: TGCGCCAGCAGCTTGGAGGCCGGATCAAACTATGGCTACACCTTC

clone size: -
V gene: TRBV10-2
J gene: TRBJ2-5
D gene: -
CDR3 protein: CASSEEGLAWETQYF
CDR3 DNA: TGCGCCAGCAGTGAGGAAGGGCTGGCCTGGGAGACCCAGTACTTC

clone size: -
V gene: TRBV27
J gene: TRBJ1-3
D gene: -
CDR3 protein: CASSLSRVGNTIYF
CDR3 DNA: TGTGCCAGCAGTTTATCGAGGGTTGGAAACACCATATATTTT

clone size: -
V gene: TRBV15
J gene: TRBJ2-2
D gene: TRBD2
CDR3 protein: CATSTQREGPAGELFF
CDR3 DNA: TGTGCCACCAGCACGCAGCGGGAGGGCCCGGCCGGGGAGCTGTTTTTT

clone size: -
V gene: TRBV11-1
J gene: TRBJ2-7
D gene: TRBD1
CDR3 protein: CASSNPGQGVDEQYF
CDR3 DNA: TGTGCCAGCAGCAACCCGGGACAGGGGGTCGACGAGCAGTACTTC

clone size: -
V gene: TRBV2
J gene: TRBJ2-1
D gene: -
CDR3 protein: CASSASDYPLDEQFF
CDR3 DNA: TGTGCCAGCAGTGCGTCGGACTATCCTTTGGATGAGCAGTTCTTC

clone size: -
V gene: TRBV7-9
J gene: TRBJ2-6
D gene: TRBD2
CDR3 protein: CASSLGTSGSGANVLTF
CDR3 DNA: TGTGCCAGCAGCTTAGGGACTAGCGGCTCTGGGGCCAACGTCCTGACTTTC

clone size: -
V gene: TRBV30
J gene: TRBJ2-3
D gene: -
CDR3 protein: CAWSYTATDTQYF
CDR3 DNA: TGTGCCTGGTCCTACACGGCGACAGATACGCAGTATTTT

clone size: once
V gene: TRBV30
J gene: TRBJ2-6
D gene: -
CDR3 protein: CAWSVGFSGANVLTF
CDR3 DNA: TGTGCCTGGAGTGTTGGGTTCTCTGGGGCCAACGTCCTGACTTTC

clone size: -
V gene: TRBV27
J gene: TRBJ2-1
D gene: TRBD2
CDR3 protein: CASSLAGVGYNEQFF
CDR3 DNA: TGTGCCAGCAGTTTAGCGGGAGTGGGCTACAATGAGCAGTTCTTC

clone size: -
V gene: TRBV9
J gene: TRBJ2-7
D gene: TRBD2
CDR3 protein: CASSVDPSGYEQYF
CDR3 DNA: TGTGCCAGCAGCGTAGATCCTAGCGGCTACGAGCAGTACTTC

clone size: -
V gene: TRBV27
J gene: TRBJ2-1
D gene: -
CDR3 protein: CASSLSPIGNVDEQFF
CDR3 DNA: TGTGCCAGCAGTTTATCGCCTATCGGTAACGTCGATGAGCAGTTCTTC

clone size: -
V gene: TRBV29-1
J gene: TRBJ2-2
D gene: -
CDR3 protein: CSVIYGAVGTGELFF
CDR3 DNA: TGCAGCGTTATTTATGGGGCAGTCGGCACCGGGGAGCTGTTTTTT

clone size: -
V gene: TRBV5-1
J gene: TRBJ2-7
D gene: -
CDR3 protein: CASSWDGNSYEQYF
CDR3 DNA: TGCGCCAGCAGTTGGGACGGCAACTCCTACGAGCAGTACTTC

clone size: -
V gene: TRBV3-1
J gene: TRBJ2-7
D gene: -
CDR3 protein: CASSDERDYEQYF
CDR3 DNA: TGTGCCAGCAGCGACGAACGTGACTACGAGCAGTACTTC

clone size: -
V gene: TRBV7-8
J gene: TRBJ1-1
D gene: -
CDR3 protein: CASSLENWVEAFF
CDR3 DNA: TGTGCCAGCAGCTTAGAAAATTGGGTTGAAGCTTTCTTT

clone size: -
V gene: TRBV20-1
J gene: TRBJ1-5
D gene: TRBD1
CDR3 protein: CSAIPMGQGSNQPQHF
CDR3 DNA: TGCAGTGCTATTCCGATGGGACAGGGGAGCAATCAGCCCCAGCATTTT

clone size: -
V gene: TRBV6-2/TRBV6-3
J gene: TRBJ2-7
D gene: TRBD2
CDR3 protein: CASASGASSYEQYF
CDR3 DNA: TGTGCCAGCGCCAGCGGGGCGTCATCCTACGAGCAGTACTTC

clone size: -
V gene: TRBV11-2
J gene: TRBJ2-5
D gene: TRBD2
CDR3 protein: CASSLAWGTSGLQETQYF
CDR3 DNA: TGTGCCAGCAGCTTAGCTTGGGGGACTAGCGGACTCCAAGAGACCCAGTACTTC

clone size: -
V gene: TRBV10-3
J gene: TRBJ1-1
D gene: -
CDR3 protein: CAISESKDIPAGTEAFF
CDR3 DNA: TGTGCCATCAGTGAGTCGAAAGATATCCCTGCGGGAACTGAAGCTTTCTTT

clone size: -
V gene: TRBV7-2
J gene: TRBJ2-3
D gene: -
CDR3 protein: CASSFHTLTSTDTQYF
CDR3 DNA: TGTGCCAGCAGCTTCCACACACTTACTAGCACAGATACGCAGTATTTT

clone size: -
V gene: TRBV6-1
J gene: TRBJ2-5
D gene: -
CDR3 protein: CASSLWVGETQYF
CDR3 DNA: TGTGCCAGCAGTTTGTGGGTGGGGGAGACCCAGTACTTC

clone size: -
V gene: TRBV7-9
J gene: TRBJ2-1
D gene: TRBD2
CDR3 protein: CASSLAGVTYNEQFF
CDR3 DNA: TGTGCCAGCAGTCTAGCGGGAGTCACCTACAATGAGCAGTTCTTC

clone size: -
V gene: TRBV3-1
J gene: TRBJ2-5
D gene: -
CDR3 protein: CASSHFPGAWWETQYF
CDR3 DNA: TGTGCCAGCAGCCATTTCCCCGGGGCCTGGTGGGAGACCCAGTACTTC

clone size: -
V gene: TRBV6-5
J gene: TRBJ2-2
D gene: TRBD2
CDR3 protein: CASSYSERGPTGELFF
CDR3 DNA: TGTGCCAGCAGTTACTCGGAGCGGGGGCCCACCGGGGAGCTGTTTTTT

clone size: -
V gene: TRBV6-5
J gene: TRBJ2-1
D gene: TRBD2
CDR3 protein: CASSLAGGGHEQFF
CDR3 DNA: TGTGCCAGCAGTCTAGCGGGGGGCGGCCATGAGCAGTTCTTC

clone size: once
V gene: TRBV30
J gene: TRBJ1-1
D gene: -
CDR3 protein: CAWSTEEEDEAFF
CDR3 DNA: TGTGCCTGGAGTACCGAGGAGGAAGATGAAGCTTTCTTT

clone size: -
V gene: TRBV27
J gene: TRBJ2-1
D gene: -
CDR3 protein: CASSPFRYNEQFF
CDR3 DNA: TGTGCCAGCAGTCCCTTTAGGTACAATGAGCAGTTCTTC

clone size: -
V gene: TRBV5-1
J gene: TRBJ2-5
D gene: TRBD2
CDR3 protein: CASSFRSGPVQETQYF
CDR3 DNA: TGCGCCAGCAGCTTTCGTAGCGGGCCTGTCCAAGAGACCCAGTACTTC

clone size: -
V gene: TRBV12-3/TRBV12-4
J gene: TRBJ2-6
D gene: -
CDR3 protein: CASSLDPTGSGANVLTF
CDR3 DNA: TGTGCCAGCAGTTTAGATCCAACAGGTTCCGGGGCCAACGTCCTGACTTTC

clone size: -
V gene: TRBV12-3/TRBV12-4
J gene: TRBJ1-5
D gene: -
CDR3 protein: CASRSRDYNQPQHF
CDR3 DNA: TGTGCCAGCCGGTCGCGAGACTACAATCAGCCCCAGCATTTT

clone size: -
V gene: TRBV19
J gene: TRBJ1-5
D gene: -
CDR3 protein: CASTIPGDQPQHF
CDR3 DNA: TGTGCCAGTACCATACCGGGGGATCAGCCCCAGCATTTT

clone size: -
V gene: TRBV6-5
J gene: TRBJ2-1
D gene: -
CDR3 protein: CASSYWASVPRGPYNEQFF
CDR3 DNA: TGTGCCAGCAGTTACTGGGCGAGCGTTCCGCGGGGGCCCTACAATGAGCAGTTCTTC